Ten or more counts support the clone carrying this T cell receptor beta chain. Its specificity is unknown. The sample is drawn from a study of T cells in Graves' hyperthyroidism and ophthalmopathy. Study-level findings and limits: Ophthalmopathy and stable hyperthyroidism were separated by a 13 V-J model.

RNA transcripts were the template for amplifying TCR beta CDR3 regions. A set of HTBI primers served as the primers for a first-round RT-PCR of the TCR CDR3. From the multiplex PCR reads, TCRdb called clonotypes with MiXCR, one entry per CDR3 protein. The data show about 540,000 distinct CDR3 sequences, 35% to 55% seen once. The sequenced sample was peripheral blood or thyroid tissue (not recorded which). This receptor was identified in a woman between 18 and 29 years old with Graves' hyperthyroidism.

CDR3 in amino acids: CASTYSGNTIYF. CDR3 in DNA: TGTGCCAGCACTTACAGTGGAAACACCATATATTTT. V usage is TRBV2 and J usage is TRBJ1-3, with D hard to call. The germline V and J ends were trimmed by 7 bases and 3 bases, with 7 bases remaining between them. Germline loops: CDR1 SNHLY, CDR2 FYNNEI. This CDR3 region has 12 residues.